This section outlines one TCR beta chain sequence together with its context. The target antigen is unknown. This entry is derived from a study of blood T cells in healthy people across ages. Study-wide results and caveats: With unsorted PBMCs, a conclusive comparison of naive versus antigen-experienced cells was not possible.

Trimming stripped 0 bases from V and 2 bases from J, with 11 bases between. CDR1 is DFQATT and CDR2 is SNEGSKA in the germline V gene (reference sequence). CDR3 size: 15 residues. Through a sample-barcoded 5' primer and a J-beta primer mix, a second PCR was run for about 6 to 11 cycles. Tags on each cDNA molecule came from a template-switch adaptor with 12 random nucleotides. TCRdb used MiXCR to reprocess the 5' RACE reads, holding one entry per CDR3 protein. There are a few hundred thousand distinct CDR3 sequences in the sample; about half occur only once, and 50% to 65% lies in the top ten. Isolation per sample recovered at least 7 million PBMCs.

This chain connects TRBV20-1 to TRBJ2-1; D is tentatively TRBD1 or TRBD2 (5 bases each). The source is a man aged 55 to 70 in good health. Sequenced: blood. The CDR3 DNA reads TGCAGTGCTAGAGAAGGCAGAGGGGCCTACAATGAGCAGTTCTTC. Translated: CSAREGRGAYNEQFF.